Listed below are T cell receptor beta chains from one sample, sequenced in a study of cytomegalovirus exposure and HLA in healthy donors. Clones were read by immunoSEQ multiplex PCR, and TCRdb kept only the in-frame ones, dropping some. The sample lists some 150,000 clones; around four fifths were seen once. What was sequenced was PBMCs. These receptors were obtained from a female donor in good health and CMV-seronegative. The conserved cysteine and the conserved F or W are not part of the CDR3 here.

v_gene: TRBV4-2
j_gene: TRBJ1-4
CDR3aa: ASRQGATNEKLF

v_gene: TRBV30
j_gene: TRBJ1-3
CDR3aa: AWSVLLTGLGNTIY

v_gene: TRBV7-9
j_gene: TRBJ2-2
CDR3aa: ASSLPAQGARNTGELF

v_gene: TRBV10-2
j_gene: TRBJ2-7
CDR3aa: ASSGQAYEQY

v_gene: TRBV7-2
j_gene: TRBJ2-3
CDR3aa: ASSLTSGPTDTQY

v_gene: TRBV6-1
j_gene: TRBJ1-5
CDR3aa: ASSGRTGDLPQH

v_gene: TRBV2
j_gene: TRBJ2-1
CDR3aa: ASSGAGGLAVTYNEQF

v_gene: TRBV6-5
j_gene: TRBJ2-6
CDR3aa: ASSYRGPGANVLT

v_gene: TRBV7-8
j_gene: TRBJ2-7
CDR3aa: ASSQTSGSKYEQY

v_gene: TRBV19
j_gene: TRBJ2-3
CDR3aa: ASLKQGADTQY

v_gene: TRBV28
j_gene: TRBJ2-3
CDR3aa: ASSPASGGVRDTQY

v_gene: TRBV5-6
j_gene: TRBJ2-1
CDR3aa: ASSPTLRDRGRHEQF

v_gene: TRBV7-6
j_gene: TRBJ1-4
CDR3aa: ASSPQAGSTNEKLF

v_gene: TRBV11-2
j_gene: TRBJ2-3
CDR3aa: ASSFAISTSGRLY

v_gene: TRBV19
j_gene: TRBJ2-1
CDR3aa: ASSIGWGLAENNEQF

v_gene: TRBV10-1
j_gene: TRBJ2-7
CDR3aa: ASSDGTGGIYEQY

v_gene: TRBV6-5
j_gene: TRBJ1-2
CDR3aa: ASSYSREGYT

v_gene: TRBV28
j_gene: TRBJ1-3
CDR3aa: ASRIDRGGNTIY

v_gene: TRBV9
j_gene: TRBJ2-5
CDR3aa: ASRHDRGAETQY

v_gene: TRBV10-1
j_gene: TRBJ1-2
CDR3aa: ASSSLDRGEAT

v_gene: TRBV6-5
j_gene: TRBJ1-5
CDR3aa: ASSYSGTAPNQPQH

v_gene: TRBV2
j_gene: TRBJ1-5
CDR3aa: ASTTQGANQPQH

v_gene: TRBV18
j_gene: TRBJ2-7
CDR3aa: ASSPREGSSYEQY

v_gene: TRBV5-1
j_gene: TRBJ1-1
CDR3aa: ASSLGHTEAF

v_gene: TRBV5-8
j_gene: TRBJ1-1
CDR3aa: ASSFDRVGKTEAF